One and the same sample provided the 18 T cell receptor beta chains below, sequenced in a study of blood T cell repertoires in COVID-19. Only in-frame clones appear in the TCRdb table, and some are missing; sequencing was by immunoSEQ multiplex PCR. In the table there are 50,000 to 70,000 clones, about 87% of which are singletons. The sequencing sample was made of peripheral blood. The source is a human donor with active COVID-19. The donor label of this sample is uncertain.

The chain has TRBV6-1 and TRBJ2-4; weak D call: TRBD2 (6 bases). This CDR3 region has 14 residues. The V end was cut by 3 bases, the J end by 8 bases, with 14 bases between. CDR1 and CDR2 from the germline V gene are MNHNS and SASEGT. This chain's CDR3 is CASSDRDSEDIQYF. DNA of the CDR3: TGTGCCAGCAGTGACCGGGACTCCGAGGACATTCAGTACTTC.

This clone was seen once. The chain joins TRBV10-3 to TRBJ2-7; TRBD2 matches at 8 bases. V lost 9 bases and J lost 2; bases outside the gene matches: 3. The CDR3 has 12 residues. Germline CDR1 ENHRY, CDR2 SYGVKD. CDR3 sequence reads: CAISGVTYEQYF. CDR3 nucleotides: TGTGCCATTAGCGGGGTTACCTACGAGCAGTACTTC.

This chain links TRBV30 with TRBJ1-1; the D is unclear. Trimming pared 2 bases from V and 2 bases from J, leaving 15 bases between. The CDR3 contains 15 residues. CDR1 GTSNPN and CDR2 SVGIG come from the germline V gene (reference sequence). In DNA, the CDR3 is TGTGCCTGGAGTTTGCAGAATACCTTTAACACTGAAGCTTTCTTT. Its translation: CAWSLQNTFNTEAFF.

The chain recombines TRBV29-1 with TRBJ2-2; maybe TRBD2 (6 bases). CDR1 and CDR2 from the germline V gene are SQVTM and ANQGSEA. Between the trimmed V and J ends, which lost 6 bases and 5 bases, there was a span of 13 bases. The CDR3 sequence is 13 residues long. As DNA, the CDR3 is TGCAGCGTGGCGGGGCGAGGAACCGGGGAGCTGTTTTTT. Residues: CSVAGRGTGELFF.

The genes are TRBV25-1 and TRBJ1-2; 8 nucleotides align to TRBD1. The CDR3 sequence is 14 residues long. Per the germline V gene, CDR1 is MGHDK and CDR2 is SYGVNS. V dropped 6 bases and J dropped 4; count of bases not matched to a gene: 7. The CDR3 DNA follows: TGTGCCAGCAGCGATCCCGGACAGGGCTATGGCTACACCTTC. Its protein product is CASSDPGQGYGYTF.

The CDR3 region has the DNA TGTGCCAGCAGTCCGACGGGGGTCGGGAGGGAGCAGTACTTC. Its translation is CASSPTGVGREQYF. The gene calls are TRBV28 and TRBJ2-7, with 7 bases fitting TRBD2. Trimming at V came to 5 bases and at J to 7 bases, leaving 11 bases not matched to a gene. Germline V gene sequence: CDR1 MDHEN, CDR2 SYDVKM. The CDR3 totals 14 residues.

This chain links TRBV5-1 with TRBJ2-3, with TRBD2 matching 8 bases. The ends lost 4 bases at V and 3 bases at J; junction bases unmatched: 1. CDR1 is SGHRS and CDR2 is YFSETQ in the germline V gene. This CDR3 region has 13 residues. The CDR3 bases are TGCGCCAGCAGCGGCGGGGGGACAGATACGCAGTATTTT. The encoded protein is CASSGGGTDTQYF.

The chain links TRBV18 to TRBJ2-3; 10 bases fit TRBD2. The CDR3 sequence is 14 residues long. Germline trimming cut 3 bases from V and 5 bases from J; bases unmatched to any gene: 2. Germline V gene data show CDR1 as KGHSH and CDR2 as LQKENI. The CDR3 nucleotides read TGTGCCAGCTCACCGAGCGGGAGGGGAGATACGCAGTATTTT. Protein: CASSPSGRGDTQYF. Based on the CDR3 plus reference TRBV18 and TRBJ2-3, the full variable domain is NAGVMQNPRHLVRRRGQEARLRCSPMKGHSHVYWYRQLPEEGLKFMVYLQKENIIDESGMPKERFSAEFPKEGPSILRIQQVVRGDSAAYFCASSPSGRGDTQYFGPGTRLTVL.

The V and J genes are TRBV4-3 and TRBJ1-1; no reliable D call. Trimming removed 1 base from V and 2 bases from J, with 14 bases in between. This CDR3 has 16 residues. From germline, CDR1 is LGHNA and CDR2 YSLEER. The CDR3 protein is CASSQVPGLGNTEAFF. CDR3 sequence (DNA): TGCGCCAGCAGCCAAGTCCCGGGTCTAGGAAACACTGAAGCTTTCTTT.

The rearrangement uses TRBV6-5 and TRBJ1-5, with D unresolved. CDR1 and CDR2 (germline): MNHEY, SVGAGI. The CDR3 contains 13 residues. V was cut by 0 bases and J by 5 bases, with 5 bases left in between. The CDR3 DNA is TGTGCCAGCAGTTACTCCCGGTATCAGCCCCAGCATTTT. Encoded protein: CASSYSRYQPQHF.

This chain connects TRBV11-2 to TRBJ1-2; D might be TRBD1 (5 bases). V lost 1 base and J lost 4, with 7 bases in between. The CDR3 is 13 residues long. The V gene's germline CDR1 is SGHAT and CDR2 FQNNGV. DNA of the CDR3: TGTGCCAGCAGCTTAGGGGGCGGCTATGGCTACACCTTC. Amino acids: CASSLGGGYGYTF.

The J gene is TRBJ2-5, the V gene TRBV7-9; TRBD1 matches 8 bases. V trimming: 5 bases; J trimming: 2 bases; junction bases outside the gene matches: 4. The CDR3 runs 14 residues. CDR1 and CDR2 (germline): SEHNR, FQNEAQ (reference sequence). In DNA form, the CDR3 reads TGTGCCAGCAGCCAGCGGACAGGGCAAGAGACCCAGTACTTC. It is translated as CASSQRTGQETQYF.

The chain joins TRBV19 to TRBJ1-6, with 9 bases aligning to TRBD1. The CDR3 loop spans 17 amino acids. Germline V gene lookup returns CDR1 LNHDA and CDR2 SQIVND (reference sequence). Losses at the gene ends were 4 bases for V and 4 bases for J; bases not matched to a gene: 8. In DNA, the CDR3 is TGTGCCAGTAGTACGCAACTAGGGACAGGGTATAATTCACCCCTCCACTTT. It specifies CASSTQLGTGYNSPLHF.

This clone has just one count. The rearrangement links TRBV6-5 to TRBJ2-7, with D tentatively TRBD2 (5 bases). The length of the CDR3 is 14 residues. CDR1 and CDR2 (germline): MNHEY, SVGAGI. Between the trimmed V and J ends, which lost 2 bases and 3 bases, there was a span of 11 bases. In nucleotides, the CDR3 is TGTGCCAGCAGTTACCTTCCCCGGGGCTACGAGCAGTACTTC. It codes for CASSYLPRGYEQYF.

The rearrangement uses TRBV7-3 and TRBJ2-1; D not certain. This CDR3 has 12 residues. Per germline, CDR1 SGHTA and CDR2 FQGTGA. V was cut by 2 bases and J by 5 bases, with 4 bases left in between. CDR3 residues: CASSLLHNEQFF. In DNA, the CDR3 is TGTGCCAGCAGCTTACTACACAATGAGCAGTTCTTC.

This chain connects TRBV24-1 to TRBJ2-1; no definite D call. The germline CDR1 and CDR2 sequences are KGHDR and SFDVKD. The V end lost 4 bases, the J end lost 3 bases, and 15 bases lay between the germline ends. CDR3 size: 16 residues. The CDR3 coding sequence is TGTGCCACCAGTGACCCGGGTGGTGAGAACTACAATGAGCAGTTCTTC. Translated: CATSDPGGENYNEQFF.

V usage is TRBV27 and J usage is TRBJ1-5; the D is unclear. The CDR3 has 16 residues. V was pared by 4 bases and J by 5 bases, with 18 bases between. Germline-derived CDR1 and CDR2 are MNHEY and SMNVEV (reference sequence). Here the CDR3 reads CASSSWGTSGDQPQHF. CDR3 in DNA: TGTGCCAGCAGTTCGTGGGGAACAAGCGGAGATCAGCCCCAGCATTTT.

V and J are TRBV6-4 and TRBJ2-3; the D is unclear. This CDR3 has 15 amino acids. With 3 bases removed from V and 4 bases from J, the gap between germline ends came to 14 bases. Looked up from germline, CDR1 is MRHNA and CDR2 is SNTAGT. This CDR3 reads CASSEGIVSPDTQYF. Written as DNA, the CDR3 is TGTGCCAGCAGTGAGGGCATCGTGAGCCCAGATACGCAGTATTTT.